The 32 T cell receptor beta chains reported below all come from one sample, sequenced in a study of blood T cells in healthy people across ages. A second about 6 to 11 cycle PCR used barcoded and J-beta primers. One entry per CDR3 protein, called by TCRdb with MiXCR from the 5' RACE reads. The table has roughly 1,700,000 distinct CDR3 sequences, over 25% seen once; the top ten hold over 7%. Sequenced: blood. All receptors derive from a woman aged 25-40 years in good health.

This clonotype has only a few counts. The V and J genes are TRBV6-5 and TRBJ1-5, with D hard to call. There are 13 residues in the CDR3. With 6 bases removed from V and 4 bases from J, the gap between germline ends came to 10 bases. The germline V gene has CDR1 MNHEY and CDR2 SVGAGI. DNA for the CDR3: TGTGCCAGCAGGTCCCGTAGGAATCAGCCCCAGCATTTT. Protein: CASRSRRNQPQHF.

This clonotype was counted a few times. The J gene is TRBJ2-7, the V gene TRBV7-2, with 11 positions matching TRBD2. This CDR3 region has 15 residues. V was pared by 4 bases and J by 4 bases, with 6 bases of the junction left unmatched. In germline, CDR1 is SGHTA, CDR2 FQGNSA. The CDR3: CASSSGLAEGYEQYF. The CDR3 DNA reads as TGTGCCAGCAGCTCGGGACTAGCGGAGGGATACGAGCAGTACTTC.

The CDR3 DNA sequence: TGCAGTGCACCCGAATCTGGGGGGATGAACACTGAAGCTTTCTTT. Protein product: CSAPESGGMNTEAFF. The rearrangement uses TRBV20-1 and TRBJ1-1, with D possibly matching TRBD1 (5 bases). This CDR3 is 15 amino acids long. Germline V gives CDR1 DFQATT, CDR2 SNEGSKA (reference sequence). Between the trimmed V and J ends, which lost 6 bases and 0 bases, there was a span of 17 bases.

The V call is TRBV20-1, the J call TRBJ1-2; D is uncertain. The V gene lost 6 bases and the J gene lost 5 bases, with 16 bases spanning the gap. The length of the CDR3 is 13 residues. CDR1 DFQATT and CDR2 SNEGSKA come from the germline V gene (reference sequence). In DNA form, the CDR3 reads TGCAGTGCCCCGGTAGGCTCTTATTATGGCTACACCTTC. Translating gives CSAPVGSYYGYTF.

Regarding this clonotype: Germline is not matched at one junction end, which may reflect a read error. V is TRBV14 and J is TRBJ2-7; D possibly corresponds to TRBD2 (6 bases). Germline V gene data show CDR1 as SGHDN and CDR2 as FVKESK. This CDR3 comprises 13 residues. This CDR3 is CASSPRGTYKQYF. The DNA for the CDR3 is TGTGCCAGCAGCCCCCGGGGGACCTACAAGCAGTACTTC. The variable domain in full, with the rest retrieved from reference TRBV14 and TRBJ2-7, is EAGVTQFPSHSVIEKGQTVTLRCDPISGHDNLYWYRRVMGKEIKFLLHFVKESKQDESGMPNNRFLAERTGGTYSTLKVQPAELEDSGVYFCASSPRGTYKQYFGPGTRLTVT.

A few counts support this clonotype. The gene calls are TRBV3-1 and TRBJ2-5; TRBD2 might be the D (5 bases). This CDR3 is built from 14 residues. The ends were cut back, 1 base at V and 11 bases at J, with 17 bases in the middle. Germline loops: CDR1 LGHDT, CDR2 YNNKEL (reference sequence). The CDR3: CASSQGASRLWQYF. In DNA form, the CDR3 reads TGTGCCAGCAGCCAAGGGGCTAGCCGCTTGTGGCAGTACTTC.

The CDR3 bases are TGTGCCAGCAGCCAAGGTAGGGGCAGCCCCGAGGAGCAGTTCTTC. Residues: CASSQGRGSPEEQFF. The chain has TRBV14 and TRBJ2-1; D may be TRBD1 (5 bases). The CDR3 has 15 residues. Trimming cost V 1 base and J 10 bases, with 17 bases left between them. Germline CDR1 SGHDN, CDR2 FVKESK.

V is TRBV12-3 or TRBV12-4 and J is TRBJ2-3, with D perhaps TRBD2 (5 bases). This CDR3 is 15 amino acids long. Trimming took off 4 bases at V and 0 bases at J, with 11 bases between the two ends. This CDR3 reads CASSWRASSTDTQYF. In nucleotides, the CDR3 is TGTGCCAGCAGTTGGCGGGCATCTAGCACAGATACGCAGTATTTT.

This clonotype was seen more than once but under ten times. The chain combines TRBV21-1 with TRBJ2-1; the D call in the table, TRBD2, was not verified against the DNA. TRBV21-1 is a documented pseudogene. The CDR3 sequence is 18 residues long. As DNA, the CDR3 is TGTGCCAGCAGCAAAAGCCTAGAAGGACTAGCGGGGTACAATGAGCAGTTCTTC. Protein product: CASSKSLEGLAGYNEQFF.

This clonotype was found many times. The rearrangement links TRBV6-4 to TRBJ2-3; D is ambiguous. CDR3 length: 13 amino acids. V was shortened by 4 bases and J by 3 bases, with 8 bases between the two germline ends. From germline, CDR1 is MRHNA and CDR2 SNTAGT. The CDR3 spells CASSGEATDTQYF. CDR3 nucleotides: TGTGCCAGCAGTGGCGAGGCGACAGATACGCAGTATTTT.

V is TRBV20-1 and J is TRBJ2-7; 9 nucleotides match TRBD2. The germline gives CDR1 DFQATT, CDR2 SNEGSKA (reference sequence). With 5 bases clipped from V and 2 bases from J, the junction kept 4 bases outside the gene matches. The CDR3 extends over 13 amino acids. The CDR3 loop reads CSAGSGGTYEQYF. The CDR3 nucleotides are TGCAGTGCTGGGAGCGGGGGGACCTACGAGCAGTACTTC.

On this clonotype itself: This clone may be a read error of a much larger clone one base away. CDR3 loop: CSARVGQLSGKTQYF. The CDR3 DNA reads as TGCAGTGCCAGAGTGGGGCAGTTATCTGGAAAGACCCAGTACTTC. The chain links TRBV20-1 to TRBJ2-7, with D perhaps TRBD1 (5 bases). Gene TRBJ2-5 matches the end of the DNA better, so the J call may be wrong. The CDR3 length is 15 residues. The germline CDR1 and CDR2 sequences are DFQATT and SNEGSKA (reference sequence).

This rearrangement joins TRBV18 to TRBJ2-4; TRBD2 aligns across 8 bases. The DNA end is a closer match to TRBJ2-7, so the J assignment may be wrong. The length of the CDR3 is 15 residues. Germline V lookup: CDR1 KGHSH, CDR2 LQKENI. CDR3 protein: CASSPQRGRNGEQYF. The CDR3 DNA reads as TGTGCCAGCTCCCCGCAGCGCGGGAGGAACGGCGAGCAGTACTTC.

This clonotype showed up many times. The V and J genes are TRBV15 and TRBJ2-5; D gene ambiguous. Germline CDR1 LNHNV, CDR2 YYDKDF (reference sequence). V lost 6 bases, J lost 5 bases, and 16 bases lay in between. The CDR3 loop spans 14 amino acids. In nucleotides, the CDR3 is TGTGCCACCAGGGGGTCGGGCCTCGGGGAGACCCAGTACTTC. It specifies CATRGSGLGETQYF.

The V and J genes are TRBV28 and TRBJ1-2, with 8 bases fitting TRBD1. The CDR3 has 14 residues. Germline V lookup: CDR1 MDHEN, CDR2 SYDVKM. The V segment lost 7 bases and the J segment 8 bases; nucleotides outside the gene matches: 12. The CDR3 spells CASTSGRGLKGYTF. CDR3 nucleotides: TGTGCCAGCACCTCAGGCAGGGGGCTTAAGGGCTACACCTTC.

The gene calls are TRBV11-2 and TRBJ2-5; D remains ambiguous. CDR1 and CDR2 from the germline V gene are SGHAT and FQNNGV. The V and J ends lost 1 base and 1 base respectively, with 13 bases between them. This CDR3 spans 16 amino acids. This CDR3 is CASSLGLGRTQETQYF. The DNA of the CDR3 is TGTGCCAGCAGCTTAGGATTAGGCAGAACCCAAGAGACCCAGTACTTC.

This chain connects TRBV20-1 to TRBJ1-5, with D uncertain. CDR3 length: 12 residues. V was cut by 8 bases and J by 2 bases, with 10 bases left in between. CDR1 and CDR2 (germline): DFQATT, SNEGSKA (reference sequence). CDR3 in DNA: TGCAGTAGGAAGGTCGGCAATCAGCCCCAGCATTTT. Amino acid sequence: CSRKVGNQPQHF.

This rearrangement joins TRBV12-3 or TRBV12-4 to TRBJ2-1; 10 bases are shared with TRBD2. The CDR3 has 16 residues. V dropped 5 bases and J dropped 7; count of bases not matched to a gene: 11. In nucleotides, the CDR3 is TGTGCCAGCAGTGAGCCTAGCGGGAGAAGTAGGAATGAGCAGTTCTTC. It codes for CASSEPSGRSRNEQFF.

This clonotype has a single count. Being one base from a much bigger clone, this may be a read error. J is TRBJ2-7 and V is TRBV5-1; the D call may be TRBD1 or TRBD2 (6 bases each). The CDR3 sequence is 15 residues long. The V end lost 7 bases, the J end lost 5 bases, and 22 bases lay between the germline ends. Germline assignment: CDR1 SGHRS and CDR2 YFSETQ. The CDR3 is CASGTVPGAPNEQYF. The DNA of the CDR3 is TGCGCCAGCGGGACTGTACCAGGGGCCCCCAACGAGCAGTACTTC.

The chain has TRBV5-1 and TRBJ2-5; D gene uncertain. With 0 bases removed from V and 5 bases from J, the gap between germline ends came to 11 bases. The CDR3 runs 14 residues. Germline loops: CDR1 SGHRS, CDR2 YFSETQ. The CDR3 coding sequence is TGCGCCAGCAGCTTGGGTCAGGTTGAGGAGACCCAGTACTTC. The encoded protein is CASSLGQVEETQYF.

CDR3 amino acids: CASSTPGTGDNEQYF. CDR3 nucleotide sequence: TGTGCCAGCAGCACGCCCGGGACAGGGGACAATGAGCAGTACTTC. This chain connects TRBV3-1 to TRBJ2-4, with TRBD1 matching over 10 bases. This CDR3 region has 15 residues. Germline CDR1 is LGHDT and CDR2 is YNNKEL (reference sequence). V was clipped by 5 bases and J by 13 bases; unmatched bases: 14.

The V gene is TRBV7-9, the J gene TRBJ1-5; weak D call: TRBD1 (6 bases). The germline gives CDR1 SEHNR, CDR2 FQNEAQ (reference sequence). The CDR3 loop spans 15 amino acids. V lost 5 bases and J lost 4, with 15 bases in between. The CDR3 bases are TGTGCCAGCAGCCTTACAGGGATGTCGAATCAGCCCCAGCATTTT. It codes for CASSLTGMSNQPQHF.

Concerning this clonotype itself: A read error is possible here, since a much larger clone lies one base away. This chain links TRBV30 with TRBJ1-2; D might be TRBD1 (6 bases). Germline CDR1 reads GTSNPN; CDR2 reads SVGIG (reference sequence). The CDR3 runs 13 residues. The CDR3 sequence is CAWSTGANYDYTF. For the CDR3, the DNA is TGTGCCTGGAGTACGGGGGCGAACTATGACTACACCTTC.

There are many counts of this clonotype. The gene calls are TRBV4-3 and TRBJ2-1; 7 bases align to TRBD2. V lost 0 bases, J lost 8 bases, and 13 bases stayed unmatched. The length of the CDR3 is 17 residues. CDR1 and CDR2 (germline): LGHNA, YSLEER. This CDR3 is CASSQDYGGRAYYEQFF. The CDR3 region has the DNA TGCGCCAGCAGCCAAGATTACGGAGGGAGGGCCTATTATGAGCAGTTCTTC.

This clonotype was counted between two and nine times. In DNA, the CDR3 is TGCGCCAGCAGCTTGGGACTAGCGGAGAACACAGATACGCAGTATTTT. Translation gives CASSLGLAENTDTQYF. The rearrangement uses TRBV5-1 and TRBJ2-3; 9 bases match TRBD2. CDR3 length: 16 residues. The germline V gene encodes CDR1 SGHRS and CDR2 YFSETQ. V lost 0 bases to trimming and J lost 2 bases; unmatched junction nucleotides: 4.

In this sample, this clonotype turned up a few times. The gene calls are TRBV18 and TRBJ1-3; possibly TRBD1 for D (5 bases). The CDR3 contains 15 residues. Germline loops: CDR1 KGHSH, CDR2 LQKENI. V shed 3 bases and J shed 5 bases, with 14 bases lying between them. CDR3 amino acids: CASSPQGRLRNTIYF. As DNA, the CDR3 is TGTGCCAGCTCACCCCAGGGACGACTAAGAAACACCATATATTTT.

The V call is TRBV3-1, the J call TRBJ1-2; TRBD1 might be the D (5 bases). There are 15 residues in the CDR3. CDR1 and CDR2 from the germline V gene are LGHDT and YNNKEL (reference sequence). The V end lost 3 bases, the J end lost 5 bases, and 16 bases lay between the germline ends. CDR3: CASSQMPGRGYGYTF. In DNA form, the CDR3 reads TGTGCCAGCAGCCAGATGCCCGGACGGGGGTATGGCTACACCTTC.

V and J are TRBV20-1 and TRBJ1-1, with 12 nucleotides matching TRBD1. This CDR3 spans 15 amino acids. Per germline, CDR1 DFQATT and CDR2 SNEGSKA (reference sequence). With 4 bases clipped from V and 10 bases from J, the junction kept 13 bases outside the gene matches. This CDR3 reads CSAKEDGTGGSGAFF. The CDR3 nucleotides are TGCAGTGCTAAAGAGGATGGGACAGGGGGCTCCGGAGCTTTCTTT.

The V call is TRBV7-9, the J call TRBJ2-4, with 9 nucleotides matching TRBD1. The last part of the DNA fits TRBJ2-7 better; the J call may be wrong. Looked up from germline, CDR1 is SEHNR and CDR2 is FQNEAQ (reference sequence). The CDR3 extends over 14 amino acids. CDR3 residues: CASSFTGGRYEQYF. The CDR3 DNA sequence: TGTGCCAGCAGCTTCACAGGGGGCAGGTACGAGCAGTACTTC.

This clonotype was seen just once. A much larger clone differs by one base, so this may be a read error. The chain combines TRBV7-2 with TRBJ2-7; the D call may be TRBD1 or TRBD2 (7 bases each). Looked up from germline, CDR1 is SGHTA and CDR2 is FQGNSA. Trimming took 4 bases from V and 3 from J, leaving 16 bases between them. CDR3 length: 15 amino acids. The CDR3 DNA follows: TGTGCCAGCAGCTATCGCAGGGGGGGAAGCTACGAGCAGTACTTC. Its translation: CASSYRRGGSYEQYF.

This clonotype was observed a handful of times. The chain carries TRBV4-1 and TRBJ1-5; 11 bases fit TRBD1. With V trimmed by 1 base and J by 1 base, 9 bases remained unmatched. The length of the CDR3 is 19 residues. Looked up from germline, CDR1 is MGHRA and CDR2 is YSYEKL. The CDR3 region is CASSQVTGTGGLSNQPQHF. In nucleotides, the CDR3 is TGCGCCAGCAGCCAAGTTACCGGGACAGGGGGATTGAGCAATCAGCCCCAGCATTTT.

The V gene is TRBV5-1, the J gene TRBJ1-1, with 10 bases identical to TRBD1. The CDR3 is made up of 14 amino acids. Germline CDR1 reads SGHRS; CDR2 reads YFSETQ. V lost 4 bases, J lost 5 bases, and 5 bases stayed unmatched. The CDR3 DNA follows: TGCGCCAGCAGCAGACAGGGGGCGAAGACTGAAGCTTTCTTT. Translation: CASSRQGAKTEAFF.